This T cell receptor (beta chain) was identified in a study of T-cell reconstitution after alpha-beta-depleted transplantation in children. Unique molecular identifiers were used to barcode this TCRbeta library. TCRdb independently ran MiXCR on the PCR reads; one entry per CDR3 protein. The sample lists 500,000 to 600,000 distinct CDR3 sequences; about 33% were seen once. This clonotype was detected only a few times. CDR1 and CDR2 from the germline V gene are SGHVS and FQNEAQ. Trimming removed 5 bases from V and 2 bases from J, with 4 bases in between. This CDR3 comprises 11 residues. This specimen was PBMCs from the stem cell graft donor, taken from the stem cell graft. V usage is TRBV7-8 and J usage is TRBJ2-7; no clear D gene. The TCR comes from a human donor who donated a stem cell graft to a child with aplastic anemia. CDR3 residues: CASSRAYEQYF. The CDR3 nucleotides are TGTGCCAGCAGCCGAGCCTACGAGCAGTACTTC.